This record covers a single TCR beta chain. What it binds is unknown. The data derive from a study of beta chain features in type 1 diabetes. Findings of the study overall: PCR might pick shorter templates more often, in the same way for patients and controls. Relative to healthy donors, patients appeared to have naive, central memory and Treg TCRB repertoires that were more similar.

Germline CDR1 and CDR2: GTSNPN and SVGIG (reference sequence). With 8 bases removed from V and 5 bases from J, the gap between germline ends came to 15 bases. CDR3 length equals 13 residues. Sequenced material consisted of expressed TCRB transcripts (all of the isolated RNA was reverse transcribed). Produced via immunoSEQ multiplex PCR; TCRdb's table is partial and in-frame only. The sample comprises 150,000 to 200,000 clones, 10% to 15% of which are singletons, and about 0.58% rests with the top ten. Sequencing was done on a sample of central memory CD4+ T cells from blood. J is TRBJ1-4 and V is TRBV30; D call uncertain. This TCR was recovered from a woman aged 18-35 years in good health. CDR3: CARSTGLNEKLFF. The CDR3 DNA reads as TGTGCCAGATCGACGGGATTAAATGAAAAACTGTTTTTT.